This T cell receptor beta chain was sequenced during a study of blood T cell repertoires in COVID-19. About the study: The study drew acute and convalescent COVID-19 samples from the United States, Italy and Spain. From T cells, B-cell-depleted T cells, or PBMCs came the material, which was cDNA or gDNA.

This clone was picked up a small number of times. Germline V gene sequence: CDR1 SNHLY, CDR2 FYNNEI. V was pared by 11 bases and J by 0 bases, with 8 bases between. The length of the CDR3 is 13 residues. Libraries were prepared by immunoSEQ multiplex PCR; TCRdb keeps only in-frame clonotypes and omits some of them. The sample shows 50,000 to 65,000 clones, 86% of them seen only once. The sample comprised peripheral blood. V usage is TRBV2 and J usage is TRBJ1-6; tentatively, D is TRBD1 (5 bases). This TCR derives from a man between 45 and 60 years old with active COVID-19. This CDR3 reads CAGASSYNSPLHF. CDR3 DNA: TGTGCCGGGGCGAGCTCCTATAATTCACCCCTCCACTTT.